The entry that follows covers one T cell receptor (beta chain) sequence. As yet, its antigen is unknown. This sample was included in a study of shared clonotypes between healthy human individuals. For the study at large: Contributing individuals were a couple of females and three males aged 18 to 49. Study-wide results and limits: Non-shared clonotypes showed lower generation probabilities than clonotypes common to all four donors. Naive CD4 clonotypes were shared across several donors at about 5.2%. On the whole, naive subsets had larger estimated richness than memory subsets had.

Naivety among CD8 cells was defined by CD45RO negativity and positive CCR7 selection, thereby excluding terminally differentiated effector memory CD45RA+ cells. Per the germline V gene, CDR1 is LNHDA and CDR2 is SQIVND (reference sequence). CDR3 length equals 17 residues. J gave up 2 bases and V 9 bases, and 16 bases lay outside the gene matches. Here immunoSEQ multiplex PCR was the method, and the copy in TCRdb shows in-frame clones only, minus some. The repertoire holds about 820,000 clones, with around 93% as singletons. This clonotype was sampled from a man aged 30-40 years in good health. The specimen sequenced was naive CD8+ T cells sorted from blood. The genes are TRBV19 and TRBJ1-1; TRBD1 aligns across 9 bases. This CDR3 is CASVGALTGGVNTEAFF. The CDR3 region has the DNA TGTGCCAGCGTCGGGGCCCTGACAGGGGGGGTAAACACTGAAGCTTTCTTT.